The 5 T cell receptor beta chains presented below share a single source sample, sequenced in a study of human T cells and chemical hapten exposure. Via MiXCR, TCRdb re-called the RACE reads, giving one row per CDR3 protein. The sample has more than 300,000 distinct CDR3 sequences; less than 6.5% are singletons. The time point is: pre-sensitization, week 0. The treatment here: therapeutic diphenylcyclopropenone sensitization with weekly scalp DPC. The sample here was whole blood, taken in connection with sensitization to the hapten diphenylcyclopropenone (DPC). These TCRs come from a woman between 50 and 59 years old with alopecia areata. Some clones in this sample may be carry-over from other donors' samples.

This clonotype was detected ten times or more. The V gene is TRBV6-6, the J gene TRBJ1-1; D not certain. The CDR3 is 13 amino acids. Germline V gene data show CDR1 as MNHNY and CDR2 as SVGAGI (reference sequence). V was cut by 4 bases and J by 13 bases, with 19 bases left in between. The CDR3 spells CASSSSYKPLGFF. CDR3 nucleotide sequence: TGTGCCAGCAGTTCCTCCTACAAACCTTTAGGTTTCTTT.

About this clonotype: One end of the junction does not line up with germline, which may come from a read error. This chain joins TRBV7-2 and TRBJ2-3, with TRBD2 identical over 7 bases. This CDR3 comprises 16 residues. Germline V gene lookup returns CDR1 SGHTA and CDR2 FQGNSA. The CDR3 DNA reads TGTGCCAGCAGTTTAGGACGAGGGAGGGACCAAGATACGCAGTATTTT. Its translation: CASSLGRGRDQDTQYF.

Ten or more counts support this clonotype. The chain joins TRBV7-8 to TRBJ2-3; 10 nucleotides align to TRBD2. The length of the CDR3 is 18 residues. V was pared by 5 bases and J by 2 bases, with 13 bases of the junction left unmatched. The germline gives CDR1 SGHVS, CDR2 FQNEAQ. The CDR3 loop reads CASSPKGASGGLTDTQYF. CDR3 DNA: TGTGCCAGCAGCCCGAAGGGAGCTAGCGGGGGCCTCACAGATACGCAGTATTTT.

J is TRBJ2-7 and V is TRBV6-5; 7 bases fit TRBD1. CDR1 MNHEY and CDR2 SVGAGI come from the germline V gene. This CDR3 region has 16 residues. J gave up 6 bases and V 0 bases, and 11 bases lay outside the gene matches. The CDR3 loop is CASSYSKVTGPLEQYF. DNA for the CDR3: TGTGCCAGCAGTTACTCGAAGGTGACAGGGCCTCTCGAGCAGTACTTC.

This clonotype was counted ten times or more. The chain couples TRBV9 to TRBJ2-7; D call uncertain. V was clipped by 4 bases and J by 2 bases, with 16 bases between them. CDR3 length: 15 residues. Germline V gene data show CDR1 as SGDLS and CDR2 as YYNGEE. The CDR3 spells CASSPGPIPTYEQYF. DNA of the CDR3: TGTGCCAGCAGCCCAGGACCGATCCCCACCTACGAGCAGTACTTC.